The rows below give T cell receptor beta chains drawn from one sample of a study of CD8 T cells in ankylosing spondylitis. TCRdb re-derived calls from the 5' RACE reads in MiXCR, one entry per CDR3 protein. The sample includes roughly 26,000 distinct CDR3 sequences, approximately 13% of them seen just once. The source material was blood. These receptors came from a male donor with ankylosing spondylitis or in good health (not recorded which). Both conserved end residues are part of each CDR3. A D gene is named only where the DNA matches it firmly. A clone size is listed for some rows: how often the clone was seen (once, few, many), or a class if it is expanded.

size: -; D: -; J: TRBJ2-2; V: TRBV20-1; CDR3: CSAREHYDTGELFF; DNA: TGCAGTGCTAGAGAGCATTACGACACCGGGGAGCTGTTTTTT
size: many; D: -; J: TRBJ2-1; V: TRBV7-8; CDR3: CASSTIGGGEQFF; DNA: TGTGCCAGCAGCACAATCGGGGGAGGTGAGCAGTTCTTC
size: -; D: -; J: TRBJ2-3; V: TRBV3-1; CDR3: CASSLVGSGGTQYF; DNA: TGTGCCAGCAGCCTAGTAGGAAGCGGCGGGACGCAGTATTTT
size: many; D: -; J: TRBJ1-1; V: TRBV28; CDR3: CASSFRTENTEAFF; DNA: TGTGCCAGCAGTTTTCGGACCGAAAACACTGAAGCTTTCTTT
size: few; D: TRBD2; J: TRBJ2-1; V: TRBV29-1; CDR3: CSVRAGVAYNEQFF; DNA: TGCAGCGTAAGAGCGGGAGTGGCCTACAATGAGCAGTTCTTC
size: -; D: TRBD2; J: TRBJ2-4; V: TRBV5-5; CDR3: CASSSVRGGREENIQYF; DNA: TGTGCCAGCAGCTCGGTCAGGGGCGGGAGGGAGGAAAACATTCAGTACTTC
size: many; D: -; J: TRBJ2-5; V: TRBV20-1; CDR3: CSASNLGLEETQYF; DNA: TGCAGTGCTAGTAATTTGGGCCTGGAAGAGACCCAGTACTTC
size: many; D: -; J: TRBJ1-1; V: TRBV29-1; CDR3: CSGEDTEAFF; DNA: TGCAGCGGGGAGGACACTGAAGCTTTCTTT
size: few; D: -; J: TRBJ1-1; V: TRBV7-3; CDR3: CASSLTGSLNTEAFF; DNA: TGTGCCAGCAGCTTAACGGGCAGCCTGAACACTGAAGCTTTCTTT
size: -; D: TRBD2; J: TRBJ2-1; V: TRBV6-5; CDR3: CASRRLAGGLNEQFF; DNA: TGTGCCAGCAGGAGACTAGCGGGGGGGCTCAATGAGCAGTTCTTC
size: few; D: -; J: TRBJ2-2; V: TRBV6-2/TRBV6-3; CDR3: CASRKAGPTGELFF; DNA: TGTGCCAGCAGAAAGGCGGGCCCCACCGGGGAGCTGTTTTTT
size: medium-sized; D: TRBD1; J: TRBJ2-7; V: TRBV5-1; CDR3: CASSTGTGEALEQYF; DNA: TGCGCCAGCAGCACTGGGACAGGGGAAGCTCTGGAGCAGTACTTC
size: few; D: -; J: TRBJ2-2; V: TRBV20-1; CDR3: CSASPGISTGELFF; DNA: TGCAGTGCTAGTCCGGGGATTAGCACCGGGGAGCTGTTTTTT
size: -; D: -; J: TRBJ2-5; V: TRBV7-7; CDR3: CASSFSDRQETQYF; DNA: TGTGCCAGCAGCTTTTCCGACAGACAAGAGACCCAGTACTTC
size: -; D: -; J: TRBJ2-2; V: TRBV4-2; CDR3: CASSQGQDTGELFF; DNA: TGTGCCAGCAGCCAAGGACAGGACACCGGGGAGCTGTTTTTT
size: many; D: -; J: TRBJ2-3; V: TRBV5-4; CDR3: CASSLAIGDTQYF; DNA: TGTGCCAGCAGCTTGGCCATAGGAGATACGCAGTATTTT
size: few; D: -; J: TRBJ2-6; V: TRBV29-1; CDR3: CSVDDSGANVLTF; DNA: TGCAGCGTTGACGACTCTGGGGCCAACGTCCTGACTTTC
size: few; D: TRBD2; J: TRBJ2-1; V: TRBV6-1; CDR3: CASSESGIAYNEQFF; DNA: TGTGCCAGCAGTGAAAGCGGGATAGCCTACAATGAGCAGTTCTTC
size: -; D: -; J: TRBJ1-1; V: TRBV7-3; CDR3: CASSLSAGEAFF; DNA: TGTGCCAGCAGCTTAAGTGCAGGTGAAGCTTTCTTT
size: medium-sized; D: TRBD1; J: TRBJ2-1; V: TRBV4-1; CDR3: CASSKRGPTSSYNEQFF; DNA: TGCGCCAGCAGCAAAAGGGGGCCTACTAGCTCCTACAATGAGCAGTTCTTC
size: many; D: -; J: TRBJ2-3; V: TRBV5-1; CDR3: CASSWGLNTDTQYF; DNA: TGCGCCAGCAGCTGGGGACTTAACACAGATACGCAGTATTTT
size: many; D: -; J: TRBJ2-7; V: TRBV12-3/TRBV12-4; CDR3: CASSLGQYYEQYF; DNA: TGTGCCAGCAGTTTGGGGCAGTACTACGAGCAGTACTTC
size: few; D: TRBD1; J: TRBJ2-1; V: TRBV10-3; CDR3: CAISKGQGYNNEQFF; DNA: TGTGCCATCAGTAAGGGACAGGGCTATAATAATGAGCAGTTCTTC
size: many; D: TRBD2; J: TRBJ2-2; V: TRBV18; CDR3: CASSQYTSGRNTGELFF; DNA: TGTGCCAGCTCGCAATACACTAGCGGGAGAAACACCGGGGAGCTGTTTTTT
size: -; D: -; J: TRBJ2-3; V: TRBV7-3; CDR3: CASSLGHSTDTQYF; DNA: TGTGCCAGCAGCTTGGGCCATAGCACAGATACGCAGTATTTT
size: -; D: TRBD2; J: TRBJ2-3; V: TRBV7-9; CDR3: CASSPGAGEQYF; DNA: TGTGCCAGCAGCCCCGGAGCGGGGGAGCAGTATTTT
size: many; D: -; J: TRBJ1-6; V: TRBV28; CDR3: CASNSPGGLGSPLHF; DNA: TGTGCCAGCAATTCCCCGGGGGGCCTGGGCTCACCCCTCCACTTT
size: -; D: -; J: TRBJ2-1; V: TRBV20-1; CDR3: CSARPGGNNEQFF; DNA: TGCAGTGCTAGACCGGGGGGCAACAATGAGCAGTTCTTC
size: many; D: TRBD1; J: TRBJ2-7; V: TRBV6-1; CDR3: CASSEDTGGGSYEQYF; DNA: TGTGCCAGCAGTGAAGATACAGGGGGCGGCTCCTACGAGCAGTACTTC
size: -; D: -; J: TRBJ1-1; V: TRBV6-5; CDR3: CASSYSAVNTEAFF; DNA: TGTGCCAGCAGTTACTCGGCGGTGAACACTGAAGCTTTCTTT
size: many; D: TRBD2; J: TRBJ2-3; V: TRBV7-6; CDR3: CASSLGGSGRGDTQYF; DNA: TGTGCCAGCAGCTTAGGGGGTAGCGGGAGAGGAGATACGCAGTATTTT
size: -; D: -; J: TRBJ2-2; V: TRBV6-5; CDR3: CASSSGTGELFF; DNA: TGTGCCAGCAGCTCAGGGACCGGGGAGCTGTTTTTT
size: -; D: -; J: TRBJ2-1; V: TRBV5-1; CDR3: CASREITGNEQFF; DNA: TGCGCCAGCAGAGAAATTACCGGCAATGAGCAGTTCTTC
size: many; D: -; J: TRBJ1-1; V: TRBV29-1; CDR3: CSVAGLGTEAFF; DNA: TGCAGCGTTGCCGGGTTAGGCACTGAAGCTTTCTTT
size: few; D: -; J: TRBJ2-1; V: TRBV29-1; CDR3: CSANRGSSHEQFF; DNA: TGCAGCGCCAACCGGGGTTCTAGTCATGAGCAGTTCTTC
size: many; D: TRBD1; J: TRBJ2-2; V: TRBV5-1; CDR3: CASANRQGGVGELFF; DNA: TGCGCCAGCGCAAACCGACAGGGGGGCGTCGGGGAGCTGTTTTTT
size: few; D: TRBD2; J: TRBJ2-2; V: TRBV27; CDR3: CASRRQGLDTGELFF; DNA: TGTGCCAGCAGGCGTCAGGGACTAGACACCGGGGAGCTGTTTTTT
size: -; D: -; J: TRBJ2-2; V: TRBV6-5; CDR3: CASSWISTGELFF; DNA: TGTGCCAGCAGTTGGATCTCCACCGGGGAGCTGTTTTTT
size: -; D: TRBD1; J: TRBJ1-5; V: TRBV7-2; CDR3: CASTTRGGNQPQHF; DNA: TGTGCCAGCACCACCAGGGGGGGGAATCAGCCCCAGCATTTT
size: -; D: TRBD2; J: TRBJ2-1; V: TRBV7-9; CDR3: CASSFDAGAYNEQFF; DNA: TGTGCCAGCAGCTTCGATGCGGGAGCTTACAATGAGCAGTTCTTC
size: few; D: TRBD1; J: TRBJ2-1; V: TRBV9; CDR3: CASSLRQGDTRFNEQFF; DNA: TGTGCCAGCAGCCTACGACAGGGGGATACCCGATTCAATGAGCAGTTCTTC
size: -; D: -; J: TRBJ2-3; V: TRBV24-1; CDR3: CATSERTITDTQYF; DNA: TGTGCCACCAGTGAACGGACGATCACAGATACGCAGTATTTT